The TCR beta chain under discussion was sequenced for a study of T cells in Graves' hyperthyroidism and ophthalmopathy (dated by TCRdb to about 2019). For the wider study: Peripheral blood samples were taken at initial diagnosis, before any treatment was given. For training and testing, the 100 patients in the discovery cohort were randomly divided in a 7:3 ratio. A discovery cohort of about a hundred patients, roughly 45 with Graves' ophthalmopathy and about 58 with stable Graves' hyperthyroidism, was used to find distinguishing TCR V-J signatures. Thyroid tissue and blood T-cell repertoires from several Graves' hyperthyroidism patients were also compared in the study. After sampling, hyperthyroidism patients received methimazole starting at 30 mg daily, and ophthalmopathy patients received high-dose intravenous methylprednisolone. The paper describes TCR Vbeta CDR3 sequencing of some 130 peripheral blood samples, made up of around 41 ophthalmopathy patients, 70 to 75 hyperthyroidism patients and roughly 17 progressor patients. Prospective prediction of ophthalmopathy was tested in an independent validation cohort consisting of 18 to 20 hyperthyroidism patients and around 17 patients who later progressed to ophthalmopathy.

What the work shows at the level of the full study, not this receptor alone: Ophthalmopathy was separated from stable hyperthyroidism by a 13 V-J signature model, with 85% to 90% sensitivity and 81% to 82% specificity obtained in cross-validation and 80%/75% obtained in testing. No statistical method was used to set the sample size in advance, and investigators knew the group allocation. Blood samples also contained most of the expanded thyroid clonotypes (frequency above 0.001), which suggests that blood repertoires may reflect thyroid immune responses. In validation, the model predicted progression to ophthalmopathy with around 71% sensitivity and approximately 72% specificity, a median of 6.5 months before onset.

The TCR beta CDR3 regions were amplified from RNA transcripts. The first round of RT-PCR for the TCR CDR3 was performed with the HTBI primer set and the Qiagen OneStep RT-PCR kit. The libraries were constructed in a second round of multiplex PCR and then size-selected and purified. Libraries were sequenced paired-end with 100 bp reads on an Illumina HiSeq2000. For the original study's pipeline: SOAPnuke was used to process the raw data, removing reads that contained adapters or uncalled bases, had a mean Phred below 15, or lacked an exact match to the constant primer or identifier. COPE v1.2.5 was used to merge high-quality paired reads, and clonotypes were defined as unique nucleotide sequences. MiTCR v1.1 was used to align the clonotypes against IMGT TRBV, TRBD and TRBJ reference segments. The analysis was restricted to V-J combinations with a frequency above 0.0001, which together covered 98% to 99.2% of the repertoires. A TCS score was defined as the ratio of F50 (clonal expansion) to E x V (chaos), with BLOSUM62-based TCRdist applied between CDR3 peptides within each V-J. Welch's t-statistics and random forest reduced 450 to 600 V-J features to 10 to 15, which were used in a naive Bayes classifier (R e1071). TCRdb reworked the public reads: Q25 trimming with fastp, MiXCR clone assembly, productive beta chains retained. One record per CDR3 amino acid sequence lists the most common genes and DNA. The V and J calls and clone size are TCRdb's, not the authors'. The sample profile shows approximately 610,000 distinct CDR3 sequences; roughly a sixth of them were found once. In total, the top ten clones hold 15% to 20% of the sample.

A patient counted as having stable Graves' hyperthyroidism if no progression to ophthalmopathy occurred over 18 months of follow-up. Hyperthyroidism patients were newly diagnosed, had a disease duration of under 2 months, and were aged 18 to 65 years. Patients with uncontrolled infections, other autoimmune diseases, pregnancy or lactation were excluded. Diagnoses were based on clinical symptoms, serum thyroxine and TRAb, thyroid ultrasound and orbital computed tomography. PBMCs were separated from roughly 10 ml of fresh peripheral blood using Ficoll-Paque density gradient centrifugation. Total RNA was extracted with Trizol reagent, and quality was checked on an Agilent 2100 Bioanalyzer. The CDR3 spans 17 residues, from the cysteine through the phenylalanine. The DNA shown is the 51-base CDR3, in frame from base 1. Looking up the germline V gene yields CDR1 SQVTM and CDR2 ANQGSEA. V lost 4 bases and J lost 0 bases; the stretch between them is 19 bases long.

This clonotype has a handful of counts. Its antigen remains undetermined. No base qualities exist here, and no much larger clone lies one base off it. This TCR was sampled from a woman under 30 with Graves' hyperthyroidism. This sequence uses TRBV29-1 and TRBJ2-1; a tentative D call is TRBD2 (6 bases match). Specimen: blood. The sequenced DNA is TGCAGCGTTGGACGGAGATGGGACGGGAGCTCCTACAATGAGCAGTTCTTC. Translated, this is CSVGRRWDGSSYNEQFF.